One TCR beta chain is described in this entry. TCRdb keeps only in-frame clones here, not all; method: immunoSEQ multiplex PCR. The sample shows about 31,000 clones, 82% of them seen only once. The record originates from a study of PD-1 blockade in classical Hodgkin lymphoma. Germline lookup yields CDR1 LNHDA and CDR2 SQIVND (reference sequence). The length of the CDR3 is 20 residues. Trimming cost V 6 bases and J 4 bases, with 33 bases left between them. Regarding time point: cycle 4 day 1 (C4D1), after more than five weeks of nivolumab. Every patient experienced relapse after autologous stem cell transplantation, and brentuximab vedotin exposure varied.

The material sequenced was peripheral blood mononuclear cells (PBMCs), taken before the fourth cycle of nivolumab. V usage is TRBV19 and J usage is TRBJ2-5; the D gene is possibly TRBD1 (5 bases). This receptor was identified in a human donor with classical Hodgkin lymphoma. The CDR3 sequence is CASSVYRTDQDRTSGETQYF. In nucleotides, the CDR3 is TGTGCCAGTAGCGTTTACAGGACCGACCAAGACAGAACCTCAGGAGAGACCCAGTACTTC.